This T cell receptor beta chain emerged from a study of blood T cell repertoires in COVID-19. Study-level background: Sample material is recorded as cDNA or gDNA derived from T cells, B-cell-depleted T cells, or PBMCs.

All exposed participants met a person with COVID-19 within 2 weeks before entering the study. The assay was immunoSEQ multiplex PCR, and TCRdb's table has in-frame clones only and misses some. The data hold under 150,000 clones, with 84% observed a single time. V trimming: 4 bases; J trimming: 4 bases; junction bases outside the gene matches: 9. Germline CDR1 and CDR2: SGHTA and FQGNSA. The CDR3 totals 16 residues. Sequenced sample: PBMCs or T cells enriched from blood (not recorded which). The source of this sequence is a woman aged 50 to 60 who had been exposed to COVID-19. The J gene is TRBJ2-1, the V gene TRBV7-2, with 8 bases fitting TRBD1. Written as DNA, the CDR3 is TGTGCCAGCAGCTACACCGGGACAGGTGGTTACAATGAGCAGTTCTTC. Its protein product is CASSYTGTGGYNEQFF.